These T cell receptor beta chains were read from a single sample in a study of T cells in Graves' hyperthyroidism and ophthalmopathy. From the multiplex PCR reads, TCRdb called clonotypes with MiXCR, one entry per CDR3 protein. This sample has under 300,000 distinct CDR3 sequences, with roughly 15% found just once. Sequenced: blood. The receptors were sampled from a woman in her 30s with Graves' hyperthyroidism that later progressed to Graves' ophthalmopathy. Each CDR3 is given with its conserved first and last residue. D genes are given only for firm matches. Clone size is not always given. Where it is, it says once, few, many or a class for expanded clones.

many	TRBV28	TRBJ2-7	.	17	TGTGCCAGCAGTTTAAGCGGTAGCGCCCTCCTCTCCTACGAGCAGTACTTC	CASSLSGSALLSYEQYF
many	TRBV27	TRBJ2-7	TRBD2	18	TGTGCCAGCTGGGGACTAGCGGGACCCCCATCTCTACAATACGAGCAGTACTTC	CASWGLAGPPSLQYEQYF
.	TRBV4-1	TRBJ1-6	.	18	TGCGCCAGCAGCCAAGTAATGGGGTTCGGGGGGCTGGATTCACCCCTCCACTTT	CASSQVMGFGGLDSPLHF
.	TRBV7-8	TRBJ2-2	.	18	TGTGCCAGCAGCTTGGAGCTTCCGGCGGACAGTGACACCGGGGAGCTGTTTTTT	CASSLELPADSDTGELFF
many	TRBV7-2	TRBJ2-7	TRBD2	14	TGTGCCAGCAGCACACCGGGACTAGCCTACGAGCAGTACTTC	CASSTPGLAYEQYF
many	TRBV7-9	TRBJ2-1	TRBD1	15	TGTGCCAGCAGCTCGCTTACAGGGGGCGCGGGTGAGCAGTTCTTC	CASSSLTGGAGEQFF
many	TRBV24-1	TRBJ2-7	.	14	TGTGCCACCAGTGATTCGTTCCAGGGTGGTCGGCAGTACTTC	CATSDSFQGGRQYF
many	TRBV3-1	TRBJ1-3	.	14	TGTGCCAGCAGCCAAGCGGGGGGAGGAAACACCATATATTTT	CASSQAGGGNTIYF
many	TRBV18	TRBJ2-1	.	15	TGTGCCAGCTCACCACGGGCGTTCTCCTACAATGAGCAGTTCTTC	CASSPRAFSYNEQFF
.	TRBV30	TRBJ2-1	TRBD2	14	TGTGCCTGGACGCCCCAAGCGGGAGCGTCTGAGCAGTTCTTC	CAWTPQAGASEQFF
.	TRBV20-1	TRBJ1-6	.	14	TGCAGTGCTTGGGAGGTCTCCTATAATTCACCCCTCCACTTT	CSAWEVSYNSPLHF
many	TRBV12-3/TRBV12-4	TRBJ2-1	.	11	TGTGCCAGCAGTTTCAGCAGTGAGCAGTTCTTC	CASSFSSEQFF
many	TRBV27	TRBJ1-2	.	9	TGTGCCGGTCCCTATGGCTACACCTTC	CAGPYGYTF
many	TRBV6-2/TRBV6-3	TRBJ1-5	.	16	TGTGCCAGCAGTTACTCTACCCACCAGGGCAATCAGCCCCAGCATTTT	CASSYSTHQGNQPQHF
few	TRBV9	TRBJ2-7	TRBD1	14	TGTGCCAGCAGCGTGGGACAGAGCTCCTACGAGCAGTACTTC	CASSVGQSSYEQYF
many	TRBV6-5	TRBJ2-1	.	15	TGTGCCAGCAGTTACTCGAACTCAGCGGACAATGAGCAGTTCTTC	CASSYSNSADNEQFF
few	TRBV2	TRBJ2-7	TRBD2	15	TGTGCCACCAGTGACACTAGCGGGAGCTCCTACGAGCAGTACTTC	CATSDTSGSSYEQYF
.	TRBV7-2	TRBJ1-1	.	16	TGTGCCAGCAGCCAAGATCGGCCAGTGGGATACACTGAAGCTTTCTTT	CASSQDRPVGYTEAFF
many	TRBV27	TRBJ2-3	TRBD1	16	TGTGCCAGCAGTTTATCGCAGGGGGACAGCACAGATACGCAGTATTTT	CASSLSQGDSTDTQYF
many	TRBV7-9	TRBJ2-5	TRBD2	18	TGTGCCAGCAGCCCCGGGACTAGCGAAGGGATCCCGAAAGAGACCCAGTACTTC	CASSPGTSEGIPKETQYF
.	TRBV29-1	TRBJ2-2	.	12	TGCAGCGTTGAAATGCTAGCCGGGGAGCTGTTTTTT	CSVEMLAGELFF
many	TRBV5-4	TRBJ2-4	TRBD1	13	TGTGCCAGCAGCTCCGGACAGGGGAACATTCAGTACTTC	CASSSGQGNIQYF
many	TRBV20-1	TRBJ2-5	TRBD2	13	TGCAGTGCCGCGGGACTAGCCGAAGAGACCCAGTACTTC	CSAAGLAEETQYF
many	TRBV30	TRBJ1-4	TRBD1	14	TGTGCCTGGGCCCCGGGACAGGCAGATGAAAAACTGTTTTTT	CAWAPGQADEKLFF
many	TRBV7-2	TRBJ2-3	.	15	TGTGCCAGCAGCTTAGTAAGGGCCAGGACAGATACGCAGTATTTT	CASSLVRARTDTQYF
.	TRBV19	TRBJ2-1	TRBD2	15	TGTGCCACTCAGAGGACTAGCGGAGCCTACAATGAGCAGCTCTTC	CATQRTSGAYNEQLF
many	TRBV30	TRBJ1-2	.	16	TGTGCCTGGAGCGTTGAGGCGGGGGCCCTCGCCGATGGCTACACCTTC	CAWSVEAGALADGYTF
many	TRBV20-1	TRBJ2-5	.	15	TGCAGTGCTAGTGACGCGACTAGGGCCCAAGTGACCCAGTACTTC	CSASDATRAQVTQYF
many	TRBV7-8	TRBJ2-3	.	15	TGTGCCAGCAGCCCGCCACTAGCATACGGGGATACGCAGTATTTT	CASSPPLAYGDTQYF
.	TRBV14	TRBJ2-5	TRBD2	20	TGTGCCAGCAGCCAAGATCCCGGACACGGGGAGGGGCGGTTACAAGAGACCCAGTACTTC	CASSQDPGHGEGRLQETQYF
many	TRBV9	TRBJ2-5	.	15	TGTGCCAGCAGCGCCAGTGGGGGGCGCGGGGAGACCCAGTACTTC	CASSASGGRGETQYF
.	TRBV19	TRBJ1-4	TRBD1	17	TGTGCCAGTAGTCCCCCCGCAAACAGGGGCCCGAATGAAAAACTGTTTTTT	CASSPPANRGPNEKLFF
many	TRBV4-2	TRBJ2-1	.	16	TGTGCCAGCAGCCAAGAGGGCTTCGAGGGTGTCAATGAGCAGTTCTTC	CASSQEGFEGVNEQFF
many	TRBV11-2	TRBJ1-1	.	12	TGTGCCAGCAGCCCTCAGAAGCCGGAAGCTTTCTTT	CASSPQKPEAFF
.	TRBV9	TRBJ2-2	TRBD2	17	TGTGCCAGCAGCGTGGTCGGGCGGGAGGCGAACACCGGGGAGCTGTTTTTT	CASSVVGREANTGELFF
many	TRBV9	TRBJ1-4	.	15	TGTGCCAGCAGCGTAGATGGGGGAGCTAATGAAAAACTGTTTTTT	CASSVDGGANEKLFF
many	TRBV2	TRBJ2-7	.	14	TGTGCCAGCAGTTCCGGGGGGCTTGCCTACGAGCAGTACTTC	CASSSGGLAYEQYF
few	TRBV2	TRBJ1-1	.	13	TGTGCCAGCAGTGAGAAGTTGGGGAGGCGGGCTTTCTTT	CASSEKLGRRAFF
many	TRBV20-1	TRBJ2-7	TRBD1	15	TGCAGTGCTAGAGACAGGGACAGGTCGACCTACGAGCAGTACTTC	CSARDRDRSTYEQYF
few	TRBV6-1	TRBJ2-6	.	13	TGTGCCAGTCGAGAAACTGGGGCCAACGTCCTGACTTTC	CASRETGANVLTF
.	TRBV19	TRBJ2-1	TRBD2	16	TGTGCCAGTAGTGTAGGAGGGACTAGCGGGAGGCCTGAGCAGTTCTTC	CASSVGGTSGRPEQFF
many	TRBV6-1	TRBJ2-1	.	12	TGTGCCAGCAGATTTTCTTACAATGAGCAGTTCTTC	CASRFSYNEQFF
many	TRBV7-2	TRBJ2-1	TRBD2	15	TGTGCCAGCAGCTTAGGCGAACTAGCGGGGAACGAGCAGTTCTTC	CASSLGELAGNEQFF
many	TRBV20-1	TRBJ1-1	.	11	TGCAGTGCTCCCTCCGGGGGTGAAGCTTTCTTT	CSAPSGGEAFF
.	TRBV24-1	TRBJ2-7	.	13	TGTGCCACCAGTGATTCCGTGCGACACGAGCAGTACTTC	CATSDSVRHEQYF
many	TRBV7-9	TRBJ2-7	.	16	TGTGCCAGCAGCTTAAGGATTAGCGGATCCCCTGGCGAGCAGTACTTC	CASSLRISGSPGEQYF
many	TRBV7-2	TRBJ1-1	.	13	TGTGCCAGCAGCCACCCGACGAACACTGAAGCTTTCTTT	CASSHPTNTEAFF
many	TRBV6-1	TRBJ2-7	TRBD2	18	TGTGCCAGCAGTCGGGCAGCTAGCGGGAGGGATTCCTCCTACGAGCAGTACTTC	CASSRAASGRDSSYEQYF
many	TRBV7-6	TRBJ2-3	TRBD2	18	TGTGCCAGCAGCATCGACCGACTTCTAGCGGGAGGCGCAGATACGCAGTATTTT	CASSIDRLLAGGADTQYF
few	TRBV29-1	TRBJ1-4	TRBD1	12	TGCAGCGTTTTAGACAGGGAAGTTAAACTGTTTTTT	CSVLDREVKLFF
many	TRBV6-2/TRBV6-3	TRBJ2-1	.	12	TGTGCCAGCAGACAGGAGTACAATGAGCAGTTCTTC	CASRQEYNEQFF
.	TRBV9	TRBJ1-3	.	14	TGTGCCAGCAGCGTAGCCCAGGGTTCGAACACCATATATTTT	CASSVAQGSNTIYF
.	TRBV24-1	TRBJ1-6	.	14	TGTGCCACCCCTCATCTAGCCGATAATTCACCCCTCCCCTTT	CATPHLADNSPLPF
.	TRBV3-1	TRBJ1-5	TRBD1	15	TGTGCCAGCAGCGTAGGTCAGGGGGGCAATCAGCCCCAGCATTTT	CASSVGQGGNQPQHF